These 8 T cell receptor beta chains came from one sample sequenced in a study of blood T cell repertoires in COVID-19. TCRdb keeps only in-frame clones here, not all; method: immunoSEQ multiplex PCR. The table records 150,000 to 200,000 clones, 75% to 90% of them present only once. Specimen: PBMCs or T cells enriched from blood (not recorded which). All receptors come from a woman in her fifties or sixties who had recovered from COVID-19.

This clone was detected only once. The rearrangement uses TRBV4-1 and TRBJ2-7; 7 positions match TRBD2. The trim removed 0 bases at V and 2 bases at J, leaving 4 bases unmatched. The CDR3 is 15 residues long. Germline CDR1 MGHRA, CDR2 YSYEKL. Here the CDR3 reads CASSQDGEGTYEQYF. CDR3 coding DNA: TGCGCCAGCAGCCAAGACGGGGAGGGCACCTACGAGCAGTACTTC.

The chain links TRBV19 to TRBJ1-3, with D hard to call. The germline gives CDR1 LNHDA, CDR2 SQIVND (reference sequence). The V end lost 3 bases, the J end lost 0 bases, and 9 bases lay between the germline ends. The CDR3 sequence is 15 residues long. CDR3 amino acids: CASSIAAYSGNTIYF. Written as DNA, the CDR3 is TGTGCCAGTAGTATTGCGGCATACTCTGGAAACACCATATATTTT.

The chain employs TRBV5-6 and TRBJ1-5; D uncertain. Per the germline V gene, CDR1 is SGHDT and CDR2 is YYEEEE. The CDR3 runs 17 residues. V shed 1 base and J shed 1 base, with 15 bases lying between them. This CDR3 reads CASSLSVSVASNQPQHF. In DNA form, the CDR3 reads TGTGCCAGCAGCTTGAGTGTTAGTGTTGCGAGCAATCAGCCCCAGCATTTT. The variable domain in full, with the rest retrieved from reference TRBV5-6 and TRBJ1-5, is DAGVTQSPTHLIKTRGQQVTLRCSPKSGHDTVSWYQQALGQGPQFIFQYYEEEERQRGNFPDRFSGHQFPNYSSELNVNALLLGDSALYLCASSLSVSVASNQPQHFGDGTRLSIL.

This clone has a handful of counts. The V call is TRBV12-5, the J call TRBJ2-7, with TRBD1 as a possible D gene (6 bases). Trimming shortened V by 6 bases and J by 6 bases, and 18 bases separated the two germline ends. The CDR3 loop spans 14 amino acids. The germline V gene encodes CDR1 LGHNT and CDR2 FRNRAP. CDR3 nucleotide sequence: TGTGCTAGTGGCCACCGGGACATGCCTGCCGAGCAGTACTTC. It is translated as CASGHRDMPAEQYF.

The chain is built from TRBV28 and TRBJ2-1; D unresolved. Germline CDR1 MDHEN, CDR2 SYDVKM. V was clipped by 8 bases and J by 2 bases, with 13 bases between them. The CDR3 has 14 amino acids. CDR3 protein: CASSPVKPYNEQFF. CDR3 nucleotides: TGTGCCAGCTCCCCAGTTAAACCCTACAATGAGCAGTTCTTC.

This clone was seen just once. The CDR3 DNA reads TGCGCCAGCAGCGATACAGGGGGCGCCTTCGATGGCTACACCTTC. This translates into CASSDTGGAFDGYTF. This chain joins TRBV5-1 and TRBJ1-2, with 9 bases lining up with TRBD1. The V gene's germline CDR1 is SGHRS and CDR2 YFSETQ. V was clipped by 4 bases and J by 6 bases; unmatched bases: 10. The CDR3 has 15 residues. The full variable domain, its missing parts supplied by reference TRBV5-1 and TRBJ1-2, is KAGVTQTPRYLIKTRGQQVTLSCSPISGHRSVSWYQQTPGQGLQFLFEYFSETQRNKGNFPGRFSGRQFSNSRSEMNVSTLELGDSALYLCASSDTGGAFDGYTFGSGTRLTVV.

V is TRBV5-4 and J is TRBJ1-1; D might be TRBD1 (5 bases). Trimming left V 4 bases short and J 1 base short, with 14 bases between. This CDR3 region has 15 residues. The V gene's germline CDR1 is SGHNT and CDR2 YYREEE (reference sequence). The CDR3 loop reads CASSTDRTRNTEAFF. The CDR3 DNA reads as TGTGCCAGCAGCACAGACAGAACCCGGAACACTGAAGCTTTCTTT.

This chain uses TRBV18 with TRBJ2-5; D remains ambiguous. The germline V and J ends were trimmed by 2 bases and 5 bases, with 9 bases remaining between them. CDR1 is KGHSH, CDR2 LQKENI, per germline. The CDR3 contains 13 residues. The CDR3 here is CASSPILVETQYF. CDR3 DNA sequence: TGTGCCAGCTCACCAATACTGGTGGAGACCCAGTACTTC.